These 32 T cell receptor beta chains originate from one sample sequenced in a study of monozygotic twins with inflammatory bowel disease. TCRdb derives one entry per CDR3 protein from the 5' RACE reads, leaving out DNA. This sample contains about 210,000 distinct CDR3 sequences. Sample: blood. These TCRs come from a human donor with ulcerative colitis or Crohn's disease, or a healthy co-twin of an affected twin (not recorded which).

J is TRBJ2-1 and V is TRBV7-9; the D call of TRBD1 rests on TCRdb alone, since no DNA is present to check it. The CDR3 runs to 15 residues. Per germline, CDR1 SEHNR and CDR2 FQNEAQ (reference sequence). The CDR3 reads CASSFRQGVVYEQFF.

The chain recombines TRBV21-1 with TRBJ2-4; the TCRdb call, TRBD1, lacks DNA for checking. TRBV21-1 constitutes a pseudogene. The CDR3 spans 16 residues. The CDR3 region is CASSPQGALAKNIQYF.

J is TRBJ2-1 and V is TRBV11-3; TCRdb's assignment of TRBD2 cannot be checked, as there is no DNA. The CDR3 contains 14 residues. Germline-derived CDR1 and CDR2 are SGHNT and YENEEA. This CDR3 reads CASSTGSGGDEQFF.

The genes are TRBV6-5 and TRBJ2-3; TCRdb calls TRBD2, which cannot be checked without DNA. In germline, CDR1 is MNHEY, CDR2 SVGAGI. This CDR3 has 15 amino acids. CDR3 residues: CASSYSGTSANLAVF.

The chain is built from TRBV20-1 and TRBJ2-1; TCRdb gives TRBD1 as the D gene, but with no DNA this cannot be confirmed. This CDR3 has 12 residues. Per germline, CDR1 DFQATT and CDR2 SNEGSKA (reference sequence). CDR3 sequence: CSPGRLGNEQYF.

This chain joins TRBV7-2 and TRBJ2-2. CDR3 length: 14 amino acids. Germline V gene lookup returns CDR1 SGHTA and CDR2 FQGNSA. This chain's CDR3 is CASSLAAHAGELFF.

The CDR3: CASSNGKGGVTDTQYF. The rearrangement links TRBV12-3 or TRBV12-4 to TRBJ2-3; with no DNA, the TCRdb D assignment of TRBD1 cannot be verified. The CDR3 is 16 amino acids.

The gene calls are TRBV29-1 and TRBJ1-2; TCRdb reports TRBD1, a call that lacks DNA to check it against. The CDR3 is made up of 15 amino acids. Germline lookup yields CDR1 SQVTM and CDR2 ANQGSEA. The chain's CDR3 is CSVEPGDNFNYGYTF.

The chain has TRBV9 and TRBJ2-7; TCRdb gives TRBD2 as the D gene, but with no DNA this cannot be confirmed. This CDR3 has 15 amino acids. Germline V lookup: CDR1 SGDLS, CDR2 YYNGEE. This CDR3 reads CASSVGVAGPYEQYF.

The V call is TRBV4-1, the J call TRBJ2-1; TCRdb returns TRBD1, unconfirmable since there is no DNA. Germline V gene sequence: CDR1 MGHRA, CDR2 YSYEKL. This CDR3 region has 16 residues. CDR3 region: CASSQDLWDRSNEQFF.

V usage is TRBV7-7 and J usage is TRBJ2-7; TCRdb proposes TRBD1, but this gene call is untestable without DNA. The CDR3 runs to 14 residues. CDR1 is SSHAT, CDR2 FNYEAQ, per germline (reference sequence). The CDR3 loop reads CASSLGTPPSEQYF.

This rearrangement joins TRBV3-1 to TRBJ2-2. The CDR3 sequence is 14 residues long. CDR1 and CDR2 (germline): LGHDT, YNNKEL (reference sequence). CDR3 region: CASSQVHLAGELFF.

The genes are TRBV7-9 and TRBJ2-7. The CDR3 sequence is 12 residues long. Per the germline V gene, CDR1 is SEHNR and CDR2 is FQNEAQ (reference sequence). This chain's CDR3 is CASSLETDEQYF.

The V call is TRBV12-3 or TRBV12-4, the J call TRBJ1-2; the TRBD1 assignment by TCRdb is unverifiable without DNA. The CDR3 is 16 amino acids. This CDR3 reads CASSPDRAPPNYGYTF.

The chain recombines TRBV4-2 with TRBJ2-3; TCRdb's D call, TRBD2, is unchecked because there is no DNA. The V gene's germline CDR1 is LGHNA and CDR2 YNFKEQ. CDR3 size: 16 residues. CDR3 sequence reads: CASSQVTADSTDTQYF.

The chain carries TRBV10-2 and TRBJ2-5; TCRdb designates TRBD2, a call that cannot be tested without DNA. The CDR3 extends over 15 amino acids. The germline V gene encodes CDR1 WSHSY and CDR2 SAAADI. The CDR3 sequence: CASSGFRALGETQYF.

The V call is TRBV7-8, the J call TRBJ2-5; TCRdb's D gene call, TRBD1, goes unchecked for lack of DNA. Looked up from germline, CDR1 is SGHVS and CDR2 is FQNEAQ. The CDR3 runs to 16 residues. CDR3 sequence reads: CASSLALRGARETQYF.

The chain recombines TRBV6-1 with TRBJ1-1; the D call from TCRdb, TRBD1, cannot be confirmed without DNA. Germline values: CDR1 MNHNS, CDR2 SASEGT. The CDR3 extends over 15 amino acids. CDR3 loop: CASRRNQGVDTEAFF.

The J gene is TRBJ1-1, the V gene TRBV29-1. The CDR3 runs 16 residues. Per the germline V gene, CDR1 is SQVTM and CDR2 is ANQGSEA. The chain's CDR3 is CSVTFYHRTGNTEAFF.

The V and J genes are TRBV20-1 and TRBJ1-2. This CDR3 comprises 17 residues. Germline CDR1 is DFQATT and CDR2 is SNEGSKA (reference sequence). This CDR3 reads CSARDRSGPLTNYGYTF.

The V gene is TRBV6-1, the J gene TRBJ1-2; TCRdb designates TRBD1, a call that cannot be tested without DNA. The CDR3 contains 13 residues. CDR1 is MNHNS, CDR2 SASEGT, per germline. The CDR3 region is CASTDRESDGYTF.

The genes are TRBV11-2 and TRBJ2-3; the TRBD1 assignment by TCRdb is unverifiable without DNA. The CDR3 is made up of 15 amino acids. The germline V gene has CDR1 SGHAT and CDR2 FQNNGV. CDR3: CASSRRDRGRDTQYF.

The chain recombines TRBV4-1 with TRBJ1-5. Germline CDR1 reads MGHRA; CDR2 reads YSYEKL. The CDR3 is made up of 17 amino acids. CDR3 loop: CASSQDWVLYQNQPQHF.

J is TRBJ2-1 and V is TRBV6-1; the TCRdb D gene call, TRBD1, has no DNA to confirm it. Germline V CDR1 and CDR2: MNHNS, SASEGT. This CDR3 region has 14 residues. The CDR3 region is CASRKQGGYNEQFF.

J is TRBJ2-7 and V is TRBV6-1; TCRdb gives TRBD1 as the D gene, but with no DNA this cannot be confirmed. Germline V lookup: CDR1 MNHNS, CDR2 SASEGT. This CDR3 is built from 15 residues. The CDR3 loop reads CASAPSSGGTYEQYF.

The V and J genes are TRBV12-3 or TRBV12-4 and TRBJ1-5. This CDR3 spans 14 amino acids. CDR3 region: CASSSDGGNQPQHF.

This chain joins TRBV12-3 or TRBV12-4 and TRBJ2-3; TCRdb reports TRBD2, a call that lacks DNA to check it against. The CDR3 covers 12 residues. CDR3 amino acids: CASRPASDTQYF.

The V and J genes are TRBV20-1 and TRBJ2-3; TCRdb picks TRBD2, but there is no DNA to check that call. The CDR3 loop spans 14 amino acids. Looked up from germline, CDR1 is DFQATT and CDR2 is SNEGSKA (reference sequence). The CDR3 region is CSAAGGLASDTQYF.

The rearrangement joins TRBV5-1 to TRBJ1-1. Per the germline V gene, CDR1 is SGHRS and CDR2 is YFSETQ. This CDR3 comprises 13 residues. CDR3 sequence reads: CASSLAGDTEAVF.

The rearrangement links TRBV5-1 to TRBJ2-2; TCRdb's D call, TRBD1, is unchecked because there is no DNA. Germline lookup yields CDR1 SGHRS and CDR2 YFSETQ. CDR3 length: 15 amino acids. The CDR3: CASSTRQGGTGELFF.

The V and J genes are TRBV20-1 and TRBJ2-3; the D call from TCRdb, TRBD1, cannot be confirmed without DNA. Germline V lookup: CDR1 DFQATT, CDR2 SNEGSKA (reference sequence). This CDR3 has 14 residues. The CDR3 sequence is CSARSSQQGDTQYF.

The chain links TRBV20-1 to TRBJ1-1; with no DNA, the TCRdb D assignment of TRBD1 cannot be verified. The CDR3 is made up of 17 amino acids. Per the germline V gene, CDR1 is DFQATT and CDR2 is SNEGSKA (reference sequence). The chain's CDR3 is CSALDRGSPHMNTEAFF.